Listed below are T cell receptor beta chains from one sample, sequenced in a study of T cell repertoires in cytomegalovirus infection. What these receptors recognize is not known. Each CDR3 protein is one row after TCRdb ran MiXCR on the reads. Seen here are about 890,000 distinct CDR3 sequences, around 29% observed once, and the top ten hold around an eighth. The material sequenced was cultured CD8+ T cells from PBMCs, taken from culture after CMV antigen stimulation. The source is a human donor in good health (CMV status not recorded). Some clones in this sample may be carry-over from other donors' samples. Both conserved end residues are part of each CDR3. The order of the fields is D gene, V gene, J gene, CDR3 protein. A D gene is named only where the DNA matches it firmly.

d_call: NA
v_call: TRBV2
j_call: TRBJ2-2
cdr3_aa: CASSETTSTQGELFF

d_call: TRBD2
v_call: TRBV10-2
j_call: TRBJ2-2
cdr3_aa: CASSESTGGPDTGELFF

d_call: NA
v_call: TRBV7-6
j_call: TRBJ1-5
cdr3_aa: CASSPREGNQTQHF

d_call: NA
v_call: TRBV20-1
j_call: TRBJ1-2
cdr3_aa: CSARDDGQANYGYTF

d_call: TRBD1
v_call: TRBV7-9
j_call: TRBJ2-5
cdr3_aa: CASSKTGGQETQYF

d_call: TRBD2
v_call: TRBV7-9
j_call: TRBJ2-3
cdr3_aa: CASSFPGSGVSGEVDTQYF

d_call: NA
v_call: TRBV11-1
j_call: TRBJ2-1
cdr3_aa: CASSLEQNSYNEQFF

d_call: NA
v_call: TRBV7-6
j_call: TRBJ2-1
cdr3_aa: CASSPSIHEQFF

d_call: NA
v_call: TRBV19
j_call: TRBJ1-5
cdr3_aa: CASRQALGPQHF

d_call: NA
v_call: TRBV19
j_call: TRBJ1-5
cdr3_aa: CASSIAGFRQPQHF

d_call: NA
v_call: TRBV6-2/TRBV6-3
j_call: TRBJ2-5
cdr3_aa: CASSYLKEETQYF

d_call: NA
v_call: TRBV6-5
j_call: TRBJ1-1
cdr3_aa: CASSYPGHGDTEAFF

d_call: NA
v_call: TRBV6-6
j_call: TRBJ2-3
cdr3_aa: CASSYSIQGGHDTQYF

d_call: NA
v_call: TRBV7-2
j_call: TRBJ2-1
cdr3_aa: CASSSSANEQFF

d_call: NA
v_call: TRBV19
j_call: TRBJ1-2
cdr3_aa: CASSTTLGVGYTF

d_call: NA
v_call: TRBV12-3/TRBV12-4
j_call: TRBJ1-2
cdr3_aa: CAIAGHTWGYTF

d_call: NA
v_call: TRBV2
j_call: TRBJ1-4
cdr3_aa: CASSERGINEKLFF